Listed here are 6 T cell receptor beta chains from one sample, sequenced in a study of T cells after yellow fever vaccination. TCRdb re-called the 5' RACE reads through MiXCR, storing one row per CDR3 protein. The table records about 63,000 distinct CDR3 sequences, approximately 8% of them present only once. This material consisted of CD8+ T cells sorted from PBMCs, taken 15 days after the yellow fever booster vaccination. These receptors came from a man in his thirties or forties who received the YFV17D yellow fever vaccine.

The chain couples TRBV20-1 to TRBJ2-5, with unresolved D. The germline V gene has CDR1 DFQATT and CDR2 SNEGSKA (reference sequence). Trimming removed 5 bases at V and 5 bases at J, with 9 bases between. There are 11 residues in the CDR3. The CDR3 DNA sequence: TGCAGTGCTCAGAAGGGTGAGACCCAGTACTTC. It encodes CSAQKGETQYF.

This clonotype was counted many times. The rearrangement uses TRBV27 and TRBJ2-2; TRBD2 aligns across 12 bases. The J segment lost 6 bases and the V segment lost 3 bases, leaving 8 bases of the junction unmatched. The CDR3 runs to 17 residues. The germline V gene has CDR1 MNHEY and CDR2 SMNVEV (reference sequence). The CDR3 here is CASSFLGLAGSSGELFF. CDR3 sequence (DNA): TGTGCCAGCAGTTTCCTAGGACTAGCGGGATCGTCCGGGGAGCTGTTTTTT.

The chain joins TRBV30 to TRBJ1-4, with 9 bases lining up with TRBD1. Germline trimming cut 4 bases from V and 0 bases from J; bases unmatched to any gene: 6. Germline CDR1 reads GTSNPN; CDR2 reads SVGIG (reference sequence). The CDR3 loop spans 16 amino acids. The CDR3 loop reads CAWNRDRVTTNEKLFF. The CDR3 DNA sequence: TGTGCCTGGAACCGGGACAGGGTGACAACTAATGAAAAACTGTTTTTT.

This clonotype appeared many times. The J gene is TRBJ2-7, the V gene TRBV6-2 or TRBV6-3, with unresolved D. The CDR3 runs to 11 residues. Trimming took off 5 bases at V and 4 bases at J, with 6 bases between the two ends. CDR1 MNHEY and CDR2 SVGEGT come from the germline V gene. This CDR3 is CASSTLYEQYF. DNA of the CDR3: TGTGCCAGCAGTACCTTGTACGAGCAGTACTTC.

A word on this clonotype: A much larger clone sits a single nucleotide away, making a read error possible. CDR3 in amino acids: CASSQLPGTSGVEQFF. The CDR3 bases are TGCGCCAGCAGCCAACTACCTGGGACTAGCGGTGTCGAGCAGTTCTTC. The rearrangement uses TRBV4-3 and TRBJ2-1; 11 bases fit TRBD2. The CDR3 runs 16 residues. Per germline, CDR1 LGHNA and CDR2 YSLEER. J lost 10 bases, V lost 2 bases, and 10 bases had no gene match.

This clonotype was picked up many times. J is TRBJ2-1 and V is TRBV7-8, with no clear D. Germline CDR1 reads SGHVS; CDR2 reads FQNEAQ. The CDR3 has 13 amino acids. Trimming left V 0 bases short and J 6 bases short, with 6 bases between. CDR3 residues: CASSLATGNEQFF. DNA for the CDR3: TGTGCCAGCAGCTTAGCGACGGGCAATGAGCAGTTCTTC. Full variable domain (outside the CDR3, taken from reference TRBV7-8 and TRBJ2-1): GAGVSQSPRYKVAKRGQDVALRCDPISGHVSLFWYQQALGQGPEFLTYFQNEAQLDKSGLPSDRFFAERPEGSVSTLKIQRTQQEDSAVYLCASSLATGNEQFFGPGTRLTVL.